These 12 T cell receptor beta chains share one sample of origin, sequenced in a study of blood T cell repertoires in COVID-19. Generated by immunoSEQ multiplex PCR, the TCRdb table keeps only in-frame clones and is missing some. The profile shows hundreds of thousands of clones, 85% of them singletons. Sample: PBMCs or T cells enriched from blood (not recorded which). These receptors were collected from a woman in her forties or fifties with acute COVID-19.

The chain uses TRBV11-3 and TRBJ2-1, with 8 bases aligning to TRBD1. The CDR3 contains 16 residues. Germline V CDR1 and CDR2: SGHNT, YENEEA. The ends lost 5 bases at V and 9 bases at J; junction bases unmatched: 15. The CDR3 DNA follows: TGTGCCAGCAGCCCCGCTTTTGACGGAGGACAGGGTGAGCAGTTCTTC. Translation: CASSPAFDGGQGEQFF.

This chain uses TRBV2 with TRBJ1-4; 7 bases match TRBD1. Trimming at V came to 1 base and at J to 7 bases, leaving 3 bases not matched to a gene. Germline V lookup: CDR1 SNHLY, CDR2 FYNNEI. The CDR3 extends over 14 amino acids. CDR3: CASSEEAGGEKLFF. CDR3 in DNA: TGTGCCAGCAGTGAAGAGGCAGGGGGTGAAAAACTGTTTTTT. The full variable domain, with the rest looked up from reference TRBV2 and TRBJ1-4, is EPEVTQTPSHQVTQMGQEVILRCVPISNHLYFYWYRQILGQKVEFLVSFYNNEISEKSEIFDDQFSVERPDGSNFTLKIRSTKLEDSAMYFCASSEEAGGEKLFFGSGTQLSVL.

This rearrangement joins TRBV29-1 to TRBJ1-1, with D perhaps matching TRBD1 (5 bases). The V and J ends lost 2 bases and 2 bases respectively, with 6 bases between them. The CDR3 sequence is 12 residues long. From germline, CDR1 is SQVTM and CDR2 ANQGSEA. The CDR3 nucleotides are TGCAGCGTTGAAAGGACAAACACTGAAGCTTTCTTT. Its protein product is CSVERTNTEAFF.

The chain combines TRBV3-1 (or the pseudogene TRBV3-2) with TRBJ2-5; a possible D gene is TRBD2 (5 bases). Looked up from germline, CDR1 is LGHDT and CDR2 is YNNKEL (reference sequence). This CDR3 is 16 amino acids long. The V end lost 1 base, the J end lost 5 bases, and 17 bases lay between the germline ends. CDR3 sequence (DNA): TGTGCCAGCAGCCAAGGAGGTGATCGGGGATGGGAGACCCAGTACTTC. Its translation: CASSQGGDRGWETQYF.

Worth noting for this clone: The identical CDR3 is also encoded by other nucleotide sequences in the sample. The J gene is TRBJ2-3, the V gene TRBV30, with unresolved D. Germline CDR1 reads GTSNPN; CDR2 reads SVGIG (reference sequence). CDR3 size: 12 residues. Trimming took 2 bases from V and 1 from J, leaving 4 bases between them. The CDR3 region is CAWSRGTDTQYF. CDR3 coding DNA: TGTGCCTGGAGTAGAGGCACAGATACGCAGTATTTT.

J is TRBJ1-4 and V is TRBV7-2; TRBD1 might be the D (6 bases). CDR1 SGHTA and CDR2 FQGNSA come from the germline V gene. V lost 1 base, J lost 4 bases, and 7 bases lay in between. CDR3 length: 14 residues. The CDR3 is CASSLGTVNEKLFF. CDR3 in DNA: TGTGCCAGCAGCTTAGGGACAGTTAATGAAAAACTGTTTTTT. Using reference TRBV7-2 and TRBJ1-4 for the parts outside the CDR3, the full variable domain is GAGVSQSPSNKVTEKGKDVELRCDPISGHTALYWYRQSLGQGLEFLIYFQGNSAPDKSGLPSDRFSAERTGGSVSTLTIQRTQQEDSAVYLCASSLGTVNEKLFFGSGTQLSVL.

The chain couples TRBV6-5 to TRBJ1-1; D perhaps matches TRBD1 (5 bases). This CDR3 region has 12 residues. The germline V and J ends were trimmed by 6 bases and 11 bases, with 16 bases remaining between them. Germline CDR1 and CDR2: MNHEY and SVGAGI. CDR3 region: CASSTSGGNAFF. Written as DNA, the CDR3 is TGTGCCAGCAGCACCTCGGGGGGAAACGCTTTCTTT.

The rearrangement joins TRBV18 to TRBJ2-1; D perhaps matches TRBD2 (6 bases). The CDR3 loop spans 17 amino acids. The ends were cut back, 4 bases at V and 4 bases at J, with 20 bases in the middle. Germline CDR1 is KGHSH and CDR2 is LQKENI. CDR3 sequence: CASSQDAIPGRYNEQFF. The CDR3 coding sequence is TGTGCCAGCTCACAAGACGCAATCCCCGGGAGATACAATGAGCAGTTCTTC. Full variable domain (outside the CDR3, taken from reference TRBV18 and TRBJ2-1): NAGVMQNPRHLVRRRGQEARLRCSPMKGHSHVYWYRQLPEEGLKFMVYLQKENIIDESGMPKERFSAEFPKEGPSILRIQQVVRGDSAAYFCASSQDAIPGRYNEQFFGPGTRLTVL.

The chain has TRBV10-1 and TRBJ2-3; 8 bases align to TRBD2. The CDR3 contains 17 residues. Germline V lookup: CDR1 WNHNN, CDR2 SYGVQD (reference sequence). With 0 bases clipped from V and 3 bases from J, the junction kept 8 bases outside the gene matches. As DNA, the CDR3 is TGCGCCAGCAGTGAGTCGACCGGGGGGGCCAGGACAGATACGCAGTATTTT. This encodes CASSESTGGARTDTQYF.

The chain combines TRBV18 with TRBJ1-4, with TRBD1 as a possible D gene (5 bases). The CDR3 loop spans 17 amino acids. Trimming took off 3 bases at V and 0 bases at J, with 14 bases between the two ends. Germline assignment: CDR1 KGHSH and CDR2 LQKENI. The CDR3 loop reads CASSPRPTGATNEKLFF. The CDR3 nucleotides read TGTGCCAGCTCACCCCGACCTACAGGCGCAACTAATGAAAAACTGTTTTTT.

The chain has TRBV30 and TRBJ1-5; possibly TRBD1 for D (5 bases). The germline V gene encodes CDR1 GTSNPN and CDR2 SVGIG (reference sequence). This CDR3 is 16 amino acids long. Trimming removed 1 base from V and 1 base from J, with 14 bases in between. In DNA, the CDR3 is TGTGCCTGGAGTGACCACACCCAGGGAAGCAATCAGCCCCAGCATTTT. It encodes CAWSDHTQGSNQPQHF.

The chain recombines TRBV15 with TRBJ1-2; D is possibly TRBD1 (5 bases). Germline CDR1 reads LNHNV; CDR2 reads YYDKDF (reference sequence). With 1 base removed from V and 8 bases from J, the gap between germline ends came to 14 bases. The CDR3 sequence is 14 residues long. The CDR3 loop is CATSRGGTLRGYTF. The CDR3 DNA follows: TGTGCCACCAGCAGAGGCGGGACCCTTCGGGGCTACACCTTC.